The 3 T cell receptor beta chains listed next were all sequenced from one sample in a study of blood T cells in healthy people across ages. Next came a second PCR, run for roughly 6 to 11 cycles, which used a sample-barcoded 5' primer along with a J-beta primer mix. In TCRdb, the 5' RACE reads were re-called with MiXCR into one record per CDR3 protein. The sample includes more than 1,400,000 distinct CDR3 sequences, 42% of them seen just once. Sequenced input: blood. These TCRs come from a woman under 30 in good health.

V usage is TRBV4-1 and J usage is TRBJ2-3; perhaps TRBD2 as D (5 bases). This CDR3 region has 12 residues. Per the germline V gene, CDR1 is MGHRA and CDR2 is YSYEKL. Trimming cost V 6 bases and J 6 bases, with 10 bases left between them. The CDR3: CASRGWRDTQYF. DNA for the CDR3: TGCGCCAGCAGGGGCTGGAGGGATACGCAGTATTTT.

The rearrangement uses TRBV5-1 and TRBJ2-3; TRBD2 matches 7 bases. Trimming removed 0 bases from V and 2 bases from J; junction bases left unmatched: 3. Looked up from germline, CDR1 is SGHRS and CDR2 is YFSETQ. This CDR3 is built from 15 residues. This chain's CDR3 is CASSLEAGTTDTQYF. The CDR3 nucleotides are TGCGCCAGCAGCTTGGAAGCGGGAACCACAGATACGCAGTATTTT.

This clonotype came up a few times. This sequence joins TRBV7-6 and TRBJ2-1; D call uncertain. Between the trimmed V and J ends, which lost 4 bases and 5 bases, there was a span of 12 bases. The CDR3 is 14 residues long. Germline loops: CDR1 SGHVS, CDR2 FNYEAQ. CDR3 sequence (DNA): TGTGCCAGCAGCTCAATAGACAATAACAATGAGCAGTTCTTC. Residues: CASSSIDNNNEQFF.